What follows are 26 T cell receptor beta chains derived from one specimen sequenced in a study of T-cell reconstitution after alpha-beta-depleted transplantation in children. Preparing the TCRbeta library involved the use of unique molecular identifiers. Using its own MiXCR run on the PCR reads, TCRdb lists one record per CDR3 protein. The sample contains 280,000 or so distinct CDR3 sequences, approximately 10% of which appear only once. Sequences were derived from peripheral blood, sampled 180 days after TCRalphabeta/CD19-depleted stem cell transplant. The origin of the receptors is a male patient aged 2-15 years who had a stem cell transplant for chronic granulomatous disease, so the T cells may come from the graft donor.

This clonotype showed up many times. This chain links TRBV20-1 with TRBJ2-5; maybe TRBD2 (6 bases). Trimming shortened V by 2 bases and J by 5 bases, and 15 bases separated the two germline ends. This CDR3 contains 14 residues. Germline lookup yields CDR1 DFQATT and CDR2 SNEGSKA (reference sequence). CDR3 coding DNA: TGCAGTGCTAGACTTAGCCGGAGGGCCGAGACCCAGTACTTC. Its protein is CSARLSRRAETQYF.

At least ten counts were recorded for this clonotype. In DNA form, the CDR3 reads TGTGCCAGCAGCCCCAGGACGGAAGCCAAAAACATTCAGTACTTC. It is translated as CASSPRTEAKNIQYF. The chain joins TRBV7-2 to TRBJ2-4; D gene uncertain. CDR1 SGHTA and CDR2 FQGNSA come from the germline V gene. Trimming shortened V by 5 bases and J by 0 bases, and 11 bases separated the two germline ends. The CDR3 is 15 residues long. The full variable domain, with the rest looked up from reference TRBV7-2 and TRBJ2-4, is GAGVSQSPSNKVTEKGKDVELRCDPISGHTALYWYRQSLGQGLEFLIYFQGNSAPDKSGLPSDRFSAERTGGSVSTLTIQRTQQEDSAVYLCASSPRTEAKNIQYFGAGTRLSVL.

The sample holds a few counts of this clonotype. CDR3 loop: CASSFSRQETQYF. CDR3 nucleotides: TGTGCCAGCAGCTTCAGTCGCCAAGAGACCCAGTACTTC. This chain connects TRBV11-2 to TRBJ2-5, with D unresolved. The CDR3 contains 13 residues. The ends were cut back, 3 bases at V and 1 base at J, with 6 bases in the middle. CDR1 SGHAT and CDR2 FQNNGV come from the germline V gene.

This clonotype was counted ten times or more. The J gene is TRBJ2-1, the V gene TRBV7-8; D not certain. CDR1 is SGHVS, CDR2 FQNEAQ, per germline. The CDR3 is 15 residues long. Trimming cost V 5 bases and J 0 bases, with 11 bases left between them. CDR3 loop: CASSPVVISYNEQFF. The CDR3 region has the DNA TGTGCCAGCAGCCCAGTAGTTATCTCCTACAATGAGCAGTTCTTC.

The sample holds many counts of this clonotype. The chain recombines TRBV20-1 with TRBJ1-6; possibly TRBD1 for D (5 bases). The V end lost 4 bases, the J end lost 9 bases, and 16 bases lay between the germline ends. CDR3 length: 14 amino acids. Germline assignment: CDR1 DFQATT and CDR2 SNEGSKA (reference sequence). CDR3 DNA: TGCAGTGCTAACCGGGCTCAGAGGGGTTCACCCCTCCACTTT. Its protein product is CSANRAQRGSPLHF.

This clonotype was recorded many times. The chain links TRBV7-2 to TRBJ2-3; D unresolved. The CDR3 is made up of 13 amino acids. Trimming shortened V by 5 bases and J by 2 bases, and 8 bases separated the two germline ends. Germline V gene lookup returns CDR1 SGHTA and CDR2 FQGNSA. This CDR3 reads CASSERYTDTQYF. The CDR3 DNA is TGTGCCAGCAGCGAGAGGTACACAGATACGCAGTATTTT. The full variable domain, completed using reference TRBV7-2 and TRBJ2-3, is GAGVSQSPSNKVTEKGKDVELRCDPISGHTALYWYRQSLGQGLEFLIYFQGNSAPDKSGLPSDRFSAERTGGSVSTLTIQRTQQEDSAVYLCASSERYTDTQYFGPGTRLTVL.

Many counts were recorded for this clonotype. The V call is TRBV7-2, the J call TRBJ2-1; D possibly corresponds to TRBD2 (5 bases). Germline assignment: CDR1 SGHTA and CDR2 FQGNSA. This CDR3 has 17 residues. The V end lost 5 bases, the J end lost 5 bases, and 22 bases lay between the germline ends. The CDR3, as DNA: TGTGCCAGCAGCCCCTGGCTAGCTCTAGTTGGAGACAATGAGCAGTTCTTC. This translates into CASSPWLALVGDNEQFF.

This clonotype has a count of ten or more. The rearrangement links TRBV7-3 to TRBJ2-1; D may correspond to TRBD1 or TRBD2 (5 bases each). The CDR3 runs to 15 residues. CDR1 and CDR2 (germline): SGHTA, FQGTGA. V was shortened by 2 bases and J by 4 bases, with 12 bases between the two germline ends. The CDR3 protein is CASSLDGTTYNEQFF. For the CDR3, the DNA is TGTGCCAGCAGCTTAGACGGGACCACTTACAATGAGCAGTTCTTC.

This clonotype was picked up many times. The J gene is TRBJ2-7, the V gene TRBV7-9; tentatively, D is TRBD2 (5 bases). The length of the CDR3 is 13 residues. V was trimmed by 5 bases and J by 3 bases, leaving 11 bases between them. From germline, CDR1 is SEHNR and CDR2 FQNEAQ (reference sequence). CDR3 residues: CASSHGVVYEQYF. The DNA for the CDR3 is TGTGCCAGCAGCCACGGGGTAGTCTACGAGCAGTACTTC.

This clonotype occurred many times. This sequence joins TRBV6-5 and TRBJ2-7; 9 positions agree with TRBD1. The J segment lost 2 bases and the V segment lost 8 bases, leaving 10 bases of the junction unmatched. The CDR3 sequence is 15 residues long. Looked up from germline, CDR1 is MNHEY and CDR2 is SVGAGI. DNA of the CDR3: TGTGCCAGCGCCAAACCAACAGGGGGCGCCTACGAGCAGTACTTC. Protein: CASAKPTGGAYEQYF.

This clonotype was picked up many times. V and J are TRBV9 and TRBJ1-2, with D hard to call. The CDR3 covers 12 residues. V lost 4 bases, J lost 4 bases, and 8 bases lay in between. CDR1 and CDR2 from the germline V gene are SGDLS and YYNGEE. CDR3 DNA sequence: TGTGCCAGCAGCACCCGGGCCTATGGCTACACCTTC. Its protein product is CASSTRAYGYTF.

On this clonotype itself: With a much larger clone just one base away, this may be a read error. The V and J genes are TRBV7-3 and TRBJ2-2; D is possibly TRBD1 or TRBD2 (5 bases each). CDR3 length: 12 amino acids. Germline CDR1 SGHTA, CDR2 FQGTGA. Between the trimmed V and J ends, which lost 10 bases and 8 bases, there was a span of 14 bases. DNA for the CDR3: TGTGCCACCATCGGGGCTCCGGGGGAGCTGTTTTTT. This sequence encodes CATIGAPGELFF.

This clonotype was detected ten times or more. At one boundary the junction diverges from the germline segment, which might be a read error. The chain joins TRBV18 to TRBJ1-1; 7 nucleotides line up with TRBD1. In germline, CDR1 is KGHSH, CDR2 LQKENI. The CDR3 consists of 16 residues. The CDR3 coding sequence is TGTGCCAGCTCACCCCTAGACAGGGAATGGGACACTGAAGCTGTCTTT. Its protein product is CASSPLDREWDTEAVF.

This clonotype was counted once. The J gene is TRBJ2-2, the V gene TRBV28; TRBD2 matches at 8 bases. Germline CDR1 reads MDHEN; CDR2 reads SYDVKM. The V segment lost 5 bases and the J segment 0 bases; nucleotides outside the gene matches: 5. This CDR3 region has 16 residues. CDR3 residues: CASSPWTSSNTGELFF. CDR3 coding DNA: TGTGCCAGCAGTCCCTGGACTAGCTCGAACACCGGGGAGCTGTTTTTT. Supplemented by reference TRBV28 and TRBJ2-2, the full variable domain reads DVKVTQSSRYLVKRTGEKVFLECVQDMDHENMFWYRQDPGLGLRLIYFSYDVKMKEKGDIPEGYSVSREKKERFSLILESASTNQTSMYLCASSPWTSSNTGELFFGEGSRLTVL.

This clonotype has a count of ten or more. This chain uses TRBV6-5 with TRBJ1-2; D is possibly TRBD1 (5 bases). The CDR3 sequence is 14 residues long. Germline lookup yields CDR1 MNHEY and CDR2 SVGAGI. V was trimmed by 0 bases and J by 5 bases, leaving 10 bases between them. The CDR3 sequence: CASSYSAGGYGYTF. The CDR3 DNA reads as TGTGCCAGCAGTTACTCGGCCGGGGGGTATGGCTACACCTTC.

Many counts were recorded for this clonotype. The genes are TRBV28 and TRBJ2-7; 8 positions agree with TRBD1. The germline V gene has CDR1 MDHEN and CDR2 SYDVKM. V gave up 4 bases and J gave up 6 bases; unmatched junction bases: 8. The CDR3 contains 14 residues. The CDR3 nucleotides read TGTGCCAGCAGTTCGGACAGGGACCCTCCCGAGCAGTACTTC. Amino acid sequence: CASSSDRDPPEQYF.

This clonotype was seen at least ten times. This rearrangement joins TRBV5-1 to TRBJ2-6; D is uncertain. Germline V gives CDR1 SGHRS, CDR2 YFSETQ. Trimming left V 4 bases short and J 2 bases short, with 10 bases between. The CDR3 spans 15 residues. CDR3 loop: CASSPFAPGANVLTF. CDR3 nucleotide sequence: TGCGCCAGCAGCCCTTTTGCGCCTGGGGCCAACGTCCTGACTTTC.

The CDR3 sequence is CASSTALRSSYNEQFF. CDR3 DNA: TGTGCCAGCAGCACCGCCCTGCGGAGCTCCTACAATGAGCAGTTCTTC. The chain has TRBV13 and TRBJ2-1, with no clear D. Germline V gene data show CDR1 as PRHDT and CDR2 as FYEKMQ (reference sequence). Trimming removed 5 bases at V and 0 bases at J, with 14 bases between. The CDR3 is made up of 16 amino acids.

This clonotype was counted only a few times. The chain uses TRBV4-1 and TRBJ2-2; 13 bases fit TRBD2. V trimming: 1 base; J trimming: 6 bases; junction bases outside the gene matches: 11. In germline, CDR1 is MGHRA, CDR2 YSYEKL. CDR3 length equals 19 residues. The CDR3 region is CASSQAWTSGGSWAGELFF. The CDR3 bases are TGCGCCAGCAGCCAAGCCTGGACTAGCGGGGGCTCTTGGGCCGGGGAGCTGTTTTTT.

This clonotype has a count of ten or more. The chain couples TRBV7-2 to TRBJ1-3; D gene unclear. The germline V gene has CDR1 SGHTA and CDR2 FQGNSA. V was shortened by 3 bases and J by 0 bases, with 6 bases between the two germline ends. The CDR3 contains 14 residues. DNA for the CDR3: TGTGCCAGCAGCTTGAAGCCCTCTGGAAACACCATATATTTT. The encoded protein is CASSLKPSGNTIYF.

The chain has TRBV15 and TRBJ1-5, with TRBD1 as a possible D gene (6 bases). Germline lookup yields CDR1 LNHNV and CDR2 YYDKDF (reference sequence). This CDR3 is 14 amino acids long. Trimming stripped 3 bases from V and 3 bases from J, with 9 bases between. For the CDR3, the DNA is TGTGCCACCAGCAGGACAGGTTACAATCAGCCCCAGCATTTT. This translates into CATSRTGYNQPQHF.

At least ten counts were recorded for this clonotype. The chain carries TRBV5-1 and TRBJ1-5, with no clear D. CDR3 length: 15 amino acids. CDR1 is SGHRS and CDR2 is YFSETQ in the germline V gene. V lost 1 base to trimming and J lost 0 bases, with 8 bases between them. CDR3 coding DNA: TGCGCCAGCAGCTTGACAACAGATAGCAATCAGCCCCAGCATTTT. Translating it yields CASSLTTDSNQPQHF.

This clonotype was picked up many times. The chain links TRBV7-8 to TRBJ1-5, with D hard to call. V lost 1 base to trimming and J lost 6 bases, with 16 bases between them. This CDR3 has 16 residues. Germline V gives CDR1 SGHVS, CDR2 FQNEAQ. This CDR3 is CASSLGVLLLRQPQHF. CDR3 DNA: TGTGCCAGCAGCTTAGGGGTCCTACTTTTGCGTCAGCCCCAGCATTTT.

This clonotype was seen repeatedly, ten times or more. The chain combines TRBV7-2 with TRBJ2-1, with no clear D. V was cut by 3 bases and J by 3 bases, with 0 bases left in between. The CDR3 has 11 residues. Germline lookup yields CDR1 SGHTA and CDR2 FQGNSA. The CDR3, as DNA: TGTGCCAGCAGCTTCTACAATGAGCAGTTCTTC. This translates into CASSFYNEQFF.

This clonotype showed up many times. This chain joins TRBV7-3 and TRBJ2-2, with D unresolved. CDR3 length: 11 residues. V was pared by 5 bases and J by 9 bases, with 7 bases between. Germline loops: CDR1 SGHTA, CDR2 FQGTGA. The CDR3 coding sequence is TGTGCCAGCAGCCCTGGGCGGGAGCTGTTTTTT. Protein: CASSPGRELFF.

With regard to this clonotype: This may be a read error: a much more frequent sequence differs by one nucleotide. The V and J genes are TRBV20-1 and TRBJ2-3; no clear D gene. Trimming left V 0 bases short and J 2 bases short, with 9 bases between. The CDR3 is 14 residues long. CDR1 is DFQATT, CDR2 SNEGSKA, per germline (reference sequence). CDR3 DNA: TGCAGTGCTAGAGAGGAGACCAACACAGATACGCAGTATTTT. Amino acids: CSAREETNTDTQYF.